Each of the 3 T cell receptor beta chains below was sequenced from the same sample in a study of post-analysis software for immune sequencing data. Their antigen targets remain unknown. Unique molecular identifiers had been added to the TCR beta cDNA libraries. One entry per CDR3 protein, called by TCRdb with MiXCR from the PCR reads. Found here are approximately 730,000 distinct CDR3 sequences, roughly 50% of them singletons; the top ten hold 4.9%. General observations from the study: Among several TRBV segments more frequent in patients than controls were TRBV5-6, TRBV5-1 and TRBV20-1.

Source material: blood. These receptors all stem from a girl aged 10 to 17 with multiple sclerosis.

The rearrangement joins TRBV20-1 to TRBJ2-3; 9 positions match TRBD2. Trimming at V came to 4 bases and at J to 0 bases, leaving 2 bases not matched to a gene. CDR3 length equals 14 residues. Germline lookup yields CDR1 DFQATT and CDR2 SNEGSKA (reference sequence). CDR3 sequence: CSAKTSGSTDTQYF. The CDR3 nucleotides are TGCAGTGCTAAGACTAGCGGTAGCACAGATACGCAGTATTTT.

The sample holds a few counts of this clonotype. V gene TRBV12-3 or TRBV12-4 combines with J gene TRBJ1-2; D gene unclear. Trimming shortened V by 2 bases and J by 4 bases, and 14 bases separated the two germline ends. This CDR3 region has 15 residues. Here the CDR3 DNA reads TGTGCCAGCAGTTTAAGAGCGCCGGAGATCTATGGCTACACCTTC. Translation gives CASSLRAPEIYGYTF.

As for this clonotype: A junction end diverges from the germline sequence, so it may reflect a read error. V usage is TRBV10-2 and J usage is TRBJ2-1; 8 bases are a match to TRBD1. This CDR3 is 17 amino acids long. Germline V gives CDR1 WSHSY, CDR2 SAAADI. For the CDR3, the DNA is TGTGCCAGCAGCTCCTGGACAGGGAAAAGCTCCTACAATGAGCAGTTCTTC. It specifies CASSSWTGKSSYNEQFF.